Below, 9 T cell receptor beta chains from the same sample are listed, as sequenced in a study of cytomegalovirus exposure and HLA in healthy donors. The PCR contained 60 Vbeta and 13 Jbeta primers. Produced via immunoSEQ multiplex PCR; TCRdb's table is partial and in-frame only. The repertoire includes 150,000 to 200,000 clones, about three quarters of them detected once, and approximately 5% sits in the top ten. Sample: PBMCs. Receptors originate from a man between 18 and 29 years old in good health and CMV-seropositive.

The CDR3 is CASSLQGIGELFF. As DNA, the CDR3 is TGCGCCAGCAGCCTCCAGGGAATCGGGGAGCTGTTTTTT. The chain is built from TRBV4-1 and TRBJ2-2; D may be TRBD1 (5 bases). This CDR3 has 13 amino acids. Germline V gives CDR1 MGHRA, CDR2 YSYEKL. The V and J ends lost 4 bases and 7 bases respectively, with 10 bases between them.

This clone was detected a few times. The CDR3 coding sequence is TGTGCCATATCAGGGGGGAACACTGAAGCTTTCTTT. This codes for CAISGGNTEAFF. J is TRBJ1-1 and V is TRBV6-1, with TRBD1 identical over 7 bases. This CDR3 has 12 residues. Germline CDR1 MNHNS, CDR2 SASEGT. V lost 10 bases and J lost 1; bases outside the gene matches: 3.

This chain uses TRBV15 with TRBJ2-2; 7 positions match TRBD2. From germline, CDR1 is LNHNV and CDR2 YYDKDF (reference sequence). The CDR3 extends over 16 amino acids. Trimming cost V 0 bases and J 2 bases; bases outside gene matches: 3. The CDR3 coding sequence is TGTGCCACCAGCAGAGATCGGGACTACAACACCGGGGAGCTGTTTTTT. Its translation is CATSRDRDYNTGELFF.

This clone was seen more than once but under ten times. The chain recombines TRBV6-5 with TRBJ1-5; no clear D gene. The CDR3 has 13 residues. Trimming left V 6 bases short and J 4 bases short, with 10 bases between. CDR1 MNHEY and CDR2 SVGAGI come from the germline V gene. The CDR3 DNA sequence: TGTGCCAGCAGCCCCGACTGGAATCAGCCCCAGCATTTT. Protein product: CASSPDWNQPQHF.

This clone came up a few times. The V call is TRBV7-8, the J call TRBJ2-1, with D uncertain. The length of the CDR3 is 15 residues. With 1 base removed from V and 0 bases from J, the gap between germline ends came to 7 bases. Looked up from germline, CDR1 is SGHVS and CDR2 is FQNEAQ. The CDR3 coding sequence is TGTGCCAGCAGCTTAGGAGTGAGCTCCTACAATGAGCAGTTCTTC. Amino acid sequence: CASSLGVSSYNEQFF. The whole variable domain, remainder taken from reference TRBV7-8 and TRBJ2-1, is GAGVSQSPRYKVAKRGQDVALRCDPISGHVSLFWYQQALGQGPEFLTYFQNEAQLDKSGLPSDRFFAERPEGSVSTLKIQRTQQEDSAVYLCASSLGVSSYNEQFFGPGTRLTVL.

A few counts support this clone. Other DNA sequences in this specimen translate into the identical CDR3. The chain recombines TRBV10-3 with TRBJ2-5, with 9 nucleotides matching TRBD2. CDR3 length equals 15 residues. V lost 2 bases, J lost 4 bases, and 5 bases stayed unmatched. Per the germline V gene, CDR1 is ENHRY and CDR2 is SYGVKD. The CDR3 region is CAISEQAGGGETQYF. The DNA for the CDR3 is TGTGCCATCAGTGAGCAAGCGGGGGGTGGAGAGACCCAGTACTTC.

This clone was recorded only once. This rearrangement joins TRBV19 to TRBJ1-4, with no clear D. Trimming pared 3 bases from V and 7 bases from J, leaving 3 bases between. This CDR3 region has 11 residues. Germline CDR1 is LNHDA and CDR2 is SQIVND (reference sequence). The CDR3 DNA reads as TGTGCCAGTAGTATCAGTGAAAAACTGTTTTTT. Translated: CASSISEKLFF.

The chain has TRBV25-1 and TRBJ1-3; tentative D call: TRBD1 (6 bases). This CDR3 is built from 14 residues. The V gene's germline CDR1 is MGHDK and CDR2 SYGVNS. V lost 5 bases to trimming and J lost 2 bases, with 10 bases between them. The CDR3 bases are TGTGCCAGCAGTAGAACAGGGACTGGAAACACCATATATTTT. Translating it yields CASSRTGTGNTIYF.

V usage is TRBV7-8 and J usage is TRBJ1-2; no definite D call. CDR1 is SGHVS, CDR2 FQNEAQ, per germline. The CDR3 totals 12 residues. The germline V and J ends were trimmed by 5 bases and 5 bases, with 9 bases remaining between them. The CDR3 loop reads CASSHGDYGYTF. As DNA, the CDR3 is TGTGCCAGCAGCCACGGAGATTATGGCTACACCTTC.